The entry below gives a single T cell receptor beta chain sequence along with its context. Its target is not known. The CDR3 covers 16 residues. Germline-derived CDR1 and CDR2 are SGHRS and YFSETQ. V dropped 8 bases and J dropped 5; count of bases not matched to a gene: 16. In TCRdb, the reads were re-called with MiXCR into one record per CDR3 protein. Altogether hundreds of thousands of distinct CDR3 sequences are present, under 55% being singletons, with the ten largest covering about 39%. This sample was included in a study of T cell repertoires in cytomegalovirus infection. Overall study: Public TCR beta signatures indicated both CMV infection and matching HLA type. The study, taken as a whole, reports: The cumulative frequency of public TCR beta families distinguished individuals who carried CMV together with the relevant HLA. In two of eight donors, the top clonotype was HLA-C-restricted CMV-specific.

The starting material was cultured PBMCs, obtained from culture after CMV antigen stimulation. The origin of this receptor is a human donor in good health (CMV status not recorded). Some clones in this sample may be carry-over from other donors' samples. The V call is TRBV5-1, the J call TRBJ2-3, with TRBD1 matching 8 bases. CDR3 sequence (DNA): TGCGCCAGTAGTCCTGGACAGGGCGAGGAGAAAGATACGCAGTATTTT. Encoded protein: CASSPGQGEEKDTQYF.